This T cell receptor beta chain was captured by sequencing in a study of shared clonotypes between healthy human individuals. Sequencing used immunoSEQ multiplex PCR; TCRdb keeps in-frame clones, though not all of them. Of fewer than 3 million clones in the sample, roughly 92% were seen once. This clone appeared a single time. This CDR3 contains 15 residues. In germline, CDR1 is MDHEN, CDR2 SYDVKM. V shed 3 bases and J shed 3 bases, with 15 bases lying between them. This receptor was taken from a man between 18 and 35 years old in good health. Some clones in this sample may be carry-over from other donors' samples. The chain joins TRBV28 to TRBJ2-7, with D possibly being TRBD1 or TRBD2 (5 bases each). The sample comprised naive CD4+ T cells from PBMCs. The subset was: CD45RA+ positively selected. The CDR3 spells CASSLGTLGHYEQYF. In DNA, the CDR3 is TGTGCCAGCAGTTTGGGGACCCTTGGTCACTACGAGCAGTACTTC.